Below are 8 T cell receptor beta chains sequenced from a single sample in a study of blood T cell repertoires in COVID-19. This table comes from immunoSEQ multiplex PCR, and its TCRdb copy is limited to in-frame clones, with some not included. The data hold a few hundred thousand clones, with more than 70% observed a single time. The sequencing input was peripheral blood. The source of these receptors is a woman aged 30 to 39 with COVID-19, enrolled during active disease.

The chain recombines TRBV3-1 (or the pseudogene TRBV3-2) with TRBJ2-1, with 7 nucleotides matching TRBD2. CDR1 and CDR2 (germline): LGHDT, YNNKEL (reference sequence). Trimming at V came to 1 base and at J to 9 bases, leaving 21 bases not matched to a gene. This CDR3 region has 19 residues. The CDR3 coding sequence is TGTGCCAGCAGCCAAGGGAGGGGCTGGTACGAGCGGGACGGGGGTGAGCAGTTCTTC. Amino acids: CASSQGRGWYERDGGEQFF.

V usage is TRBV5-1 and J usage is TRBJ2-2; the match to TRBD1 covers 11 bases. This CDR3 has 15 residues. Germline assignment: CDR1 SGHRS and CDR2 YFSETQ. The junction had 4 bases not matched to a gene; V was cut back by 3 bases and J by 6 bases. As DNA, the CDR3 is TGCGCCAGCAGCTGGACAGGGGGCAGGTCCGGGGAGCTGTTTTTT. Protein product: CASSWTGGRSGELFF.

The chain joins TRBV24-1 to TRBJ1-2; no reliable D call. V was shortened by 3 bases and J by 4 bases, with 17 bases between the two germline ends. The CDR3 is made up of 16 amino acids. Germline CDR1 is KGHDR and CDR2 is SFDVKD. CDR3 sequence reads: CATSDPRSGDAYGYTF. CDR3 DNA sequence: TGTGCCACCAGTGATCCTAGGTCCGGGGATGCCTATGGCTACACCTTC.

The J gene is TRBJ1-1, the V gene TRBV29-1, with a tentative D call TRBD1 (6 bases). This CDR3 has 14 residues. CDR1 SQVTM and CDR2 ANQGSEA come from the germline V gene. The V and J ends lost 7 bases and 1 base respectively, with 16 bases between them. This chain's CDR3 is CSAPPRGSNTEAFF. CDR3 DNA sequence: TGCAGCGCCCCCCCCAGGGGCTCGAACACTGAAGCTTTCTTT.

This chain links TRBV6-2 or TRBV6-3 with TRBJ2-3, with unresolved D. There are 15 residues in the CDR3. The germline V gene has CDR1 MNHEY and CDR2 SVGEGT. V was pared by 0 bases and J by 4 bases, with 11 bases between. This chain's CDR3 is CASSYSWAGADTQYF. DNA of the CDR3: TGTGCCAGCAGTTACTCTTGGGCCGGTGCAGATACGCAGTATTTT.

This clone was seen more than once but under ten times. The chain joins TRBV24-1 to TRBJ1-2; 11 nucleotides line up with TRBD1. The CDR3 loop spans 14 amino acids. V gave up 5 bases and J gave up 2 bases; unmatched junction bases: 0. Germline lookup yields CDR1 KGHDR and CDR2 SFDVKD. CDR3 DNA: TGTGCCACCAGTGGGGACAGGGGGAACTATGGCTACACCTTC. It is translated as CATSGDRGNYGYTF.

The chain employs TRBV18 and TRBJ2-6, with D possibly TRBD1 on 6 matching bases. V lost 2 bases and J lost 0, with 14 bases in between. The CDR3 covers 18 residues. Germline CDR1 KGHSH, CDR2 LQKENI. The CDR3 DNA reads as TGTGCCAGCTCACCATCGGCAGGGGAAAGCTCTGGGGCCAACGTCCTGACTTTC. This translates into CASSPSAGESSGANVLTF.

V is TRBV4-2 and J is TRBJ1-2, with a possible D match to TRBD1 (6 bases). V was cut by 0 bases and J by 4 bases, with 12 bases left in between. From germline, CDR1 is LGHNA and CDR2 YNFKEQ. The CDR3 is made up of 15 amino acids. The DNA of the CDR3 is TGTGCCAGCAGCCAAGATAGAACAGGGCCCTATGGCTACACCTTC. Translated: CASSQDRTGPYGYTF.